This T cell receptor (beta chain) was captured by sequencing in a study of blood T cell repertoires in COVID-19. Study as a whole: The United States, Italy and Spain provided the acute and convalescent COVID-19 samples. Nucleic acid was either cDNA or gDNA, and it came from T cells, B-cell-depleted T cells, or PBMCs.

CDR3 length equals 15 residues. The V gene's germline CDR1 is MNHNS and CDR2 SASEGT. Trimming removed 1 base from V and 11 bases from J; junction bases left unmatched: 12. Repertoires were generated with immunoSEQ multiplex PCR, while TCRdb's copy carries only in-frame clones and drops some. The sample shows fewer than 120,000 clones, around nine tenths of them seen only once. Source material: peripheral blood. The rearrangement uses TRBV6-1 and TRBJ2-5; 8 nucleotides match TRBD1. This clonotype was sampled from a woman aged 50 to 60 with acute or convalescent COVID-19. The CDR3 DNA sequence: TGTGCCAGCAGTGAAGAGGGGACAGGCCTCCGAGGGCAGTACTTC. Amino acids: CASSEEGTGLRGQYF.